This T cell receptor beta chain was profiled in a study of cytotoxic CD8 clonotypes in ibrutinib-treated CLL. Study in general: Samples showed on average roughly 250,000 productive templates and 90,000 or so productive rearrangements.

V gave up 4 bases and J gave up 5 bases, with 15 bases separating them. This CDR3 has 14 amino acids. Germline V gives CDR1 SGDLS, CDR2 YYNGEE. Remarks on this clone: Its antigen is still unknown.

Notes on the study in general: At progression, clonality fell back toward baseline after rising at ibrutinib response.

Profiling relied on immunoSEQ multiplex PCR, and the TCRdb table lists in-frame clones only, not all of them. This table has about 300,000 clones, 60% to 80% appearing once. Specimen: PBMCs, collected at disease progression, from a patient treated with ibrutinib. The chain couples TRBV9 to TRBJ2-5; D is tentatively TRBD1 or TRBD2 (5 bases each). The clonotype originates from a human donor with chronic lymphocytic leukemia. Here the CDR3 reads CASSPVRGTETQYF. In DNA, the CDR3 is TGTGCCAGCAGCCCTGTTAGAGGGACGGAGACCCAGTACTTC.